This entry lists 21 T cell receptor beta chains sequenced from one sample in a study of T cells in Graves' hyperthyroidism and ophthalmopathy. Regions amplified from RNA transcripts were the TCR beta CDR3 regions. The primer set for the first-round RT-PCR of the TCR CDR3 was HTBI. One entry per CDR3 protein, called by TCRdb with MiXCR from the multiplex PCR reads. The data hold about half a million distinct CDR3 sequences, with around 21% observed a single time. The sequenced sample consisted of blood. These receptors originate from a young man with Graves' hyperthyroidism.

This clonotype was seen more than once but under ten times. This chain connects TRBV7-8 to TRBJ2-7; maybe TRBD1 (6 bases). The length of the CDR3 is 14 residues. Trimming pared 2 bases from V and 4 bases from J, leaving 12 bases between. Germline CDR1 is SGHVS and CDR2 is FQNEAQ. Here the CDR3 reads CASSLQDREYEQYF. The CDR3 nucleotides are TGTGCCAGCAGCTTACAGGACAGAGAATACGAGCAGTACTTC.

This clonotype was seen ten or more times. V usage is TRBV27 and J usage is TRBJ2-2; the D call may be TRBD1 or TRBD2 (7 bases each). The CDR3 runs to 16 residues. Germline values: CDR1 MNHEY, CDR2 SMNVEV (reference sequence). Trimming left V 7 bases short and J 5 bases short, with 20 bases between. CDR3 sequence (DNA): TGTGCCAGCAACCCCCAAGGCAGGGGGGGGACCGGGGAGCTGTTTTTT. Protein product: CASNPQGRGGTGELFF.

This clonotype was seen ten or more times. The chain is built from TRBV5-8 and TRBJ2-3; the D is unclear. Germline V gene data show CDR1 as SGHTS and CDR2 as YDEGEE. V was clipped by 4 bases and J by 4 bases, with 10 bases between them. The CDR3 extends over 13 amino acids. The CDR3 sequence: CASSAYNPDTQYF. Written as DNA, the CDR3 is TGTGCCAGCAGCGCCTATAATCCAGATACGCAGTATTTT.

Ten or more counts support this clonotype. This chain connects TRBV15 to TRBJ2-2; D is unclear. Germline CDR1 LNHNV, CDR2 YYDKDF (reference sequence). Trimming took off 6 bases at V and 5 bases at J, with 4 bases between the two ends. The CDR3 is 11 residues long. DNA of the CDR3: TGTGCCACCAGAGGGACCGGGGAGCTGTTTTTT. Translated: CATRGTGELFF.

This clonotype appeared many times. The junction departs from the called germline gene at one end, perhaps through a read error. J is TRBJ2-5 and V is TRBV5-1; tentatively, D is TRBD2 (6 bases). The CDR3 is made up of 14 amino acids. Germline V gives CDR1 SGHRS, CDR2 YFSETQ. The CDR3 DNA reads as TGTGCCAGCTCCCTGGGAGGAGGGTCGGAGACCCAGTACTTC. Its protein is CASSLGGGSETQYF.

The genes are TRBV5-6 and TRBJ2-4; D uncertain. From germline, CDR1 is SGHDT and CDR2 YYEEEE. The V end lost 3 bases, the J end lost 0 bases, and 10 bases lay between the germline ends. CDR3 size: 15 residues. In DNA form, the CDR3 reads TGTGCCAGCAGCTCGTCCGTCTTAGCCAAAAACATTCAGTACTTC. Translated, it gives CASSSSVLAKNIQYF.

This clonotype has a handful of counts. The rearrangement uses TRBV20-1 and TRBJ1-1; TRBD1 aligns across 8 bases. CDR3 length equals 13 residues. Germline V CDR1 and CDR2: DFQATT, SNEGSKA (reference sequence). Germline trimming cut 5 bases from V and 3 bases from J; bases unmatched to any gene: 5. The CDR3 loop reads CSASTGGYTEAFF. The CDR3 region has the DNA TGCAGTGCTTCCACAGGGGGATACACTGAAGCTTTCTTT.

This clonotype was detected many times. CDR3 protein: CASSQSGQGGEQYF. The CDR3, as DNA: TGCGCCAGCAGCCAATCCGGACAGGGAGGCGAGCAGTACTTC. The chain couples TRBV4-1 to TRBJ2-7, with 8 bases matching TRBD1. Per the germline V gene, CDR1 is MGHRA and CDR2 is YSYEKL. The length of the CDR3 is 14 residues. V shed 2 bases, J shed 6 bases, and the junction held 6 bases outside the gene matches.

The chain links TRBV11-2 to TRBJ2-2, with a weak D call TRBD1 (5 bases). Germline CDR1 and CDR2: SGHAT and FQNNGV. CDR3 size: 17 residues. V was clipped by 0 bases and J by 2 bases, with 13 bases between them. CDR3 residues: CASSLEFRTQNTGELFF. Here the CDR3 DNA reads TGTGCCAGCAGCTTAGAGTTCCGGACACAAAACACCGGGGAGCTGTTTTTT.

This clonotype was seen at least ten times. The chain has TRBV11-2 and TRBJ2-7; D not certain. Trimming stripped 5 bases from V and 2 bases from J, with 19 bases between. CDR3 size: 16 residues. CDR1 and CDR2 (germline): SGHAT, FQNNGV. CDR3 in DNA: TGTGCCAGCAGCGGACGCCGTGCCAGGAGCCCCTACGAGCAGTACTTC. It yields the protein CASSGRRARSPYEQYF.

In the case of this clonotype: This sequence may be a read error, since a much larger clone differs from it by one base. This rearrangement joins TRBV7-9 to TRBJ1-1, with D uncertain. Looked up from germline, CDR1 is SEHNR and CDR2 is FQNEAQ (reference sequence). There are 13 residues in the CDR3. CDR3 sequence: CAGERLAYTESFF. The CDR3 nucleotides are TGTGCCGGTGAGCGGTTGGCTTACACTGAATCTTTCTTT.

There are many counts of this clonotype. At one end, the junction sequence differs from germline, possibly due to a read error. The CDR3 region is CASMGLGAWIF. CDR3 DNA sequence: TGTGCCAGCATGGGACTGGGGGCCTGGATTTTT. The chain couples TRBV12-3 or TRBV12-4 to TRBJ2-2; tentatively, D is TRBD1 or TRBD2 (6 bases each). The CDR3 sequence is 11 residues long.

A few counts support this clonotype. A much bigger clone sits one base away, suggesting this may be a read error. The chain recombines TRBV12-3 or TRBV12-4 with TRBJ2-2; perhaps D is TRBD1 or TRBD2 (5 bases each). The CDR3 length is 17 residues. The CDR3 is CASSGTTGDRGTGELLF. The CDR3 nucleotides read TGTGCCAGCAGTGGGACGACCGGGGACCGGGGCACCGGGGAGCTGTTGTTT.

This clonotype has a handful of counts. This CDR3 is CASSFFGRAVYEQYF. The CDR3, as DNA: TGTGCCAGCAGTTTTTTCGGCAGGGCCGTCTACGAGCAGTACTTC. The chain joins TRBV27 to TRBJ2-7, with D possibly TRBD1 on 5 matching bases. Trimming took 3 bases from V and 3 from J, leaving 15 bases between them. The CDR3 has 15 residues. The germline V gene has CDR1 MNHEY and CDR2 SMNVEV (reference sequence).

This clonotype occurred many times. The V and J genes are TRBV6-1 and TRBJ2-2; 8 positions agree with TRBD2. Trimming removed 4 bases from V and 6 bases from J; junction bases left unmatched: 13. Germline V gene lookup returns CDR1 MNHNS and CDR2 SASEGT. There are 17 residues in the CDR3. The CDR3 sequence is CASSALPGARGAGELFF. In DNA, the CDR3 is TGTGCCAGCAGTGCGCTTCCGGGGGCGCGGGGGGCCGGGGAGCTGTTTTTT.

As regards this clonotype: The junction differs from germline at one of its ends, possibly a read error. The chain employs TRBV14 and TRBJ2-4, with TRBD1 as a possible D gene (6 bases). CDR3 length equals 13 residues. Germline-derived CDR1 and CDR2 are SGHDN and FVKESK. The CDR3 region has the DNA TGTGCCAGCAGCCAAGGGACAGAAAACATTAAGTACTTC. It is translated as CASSQGTENIKYF.

A few counts support this clonotype. For the CDR3, the DNA is TGTGCCAGCAGCCAAGGAGGGACTACTGACGAGCAGTACTTC. Translated: CASSQGGTTDEQYF. This chain joins TRBV4-2 and TRBJ2-7, with TRBD2 matching over 7 bases. Trimming cost V 1 base and J 5 bases; bases outside gene matches: 5. The CDR3 is 14 amino acids. Germline V gene data show CDR1 as LGHNA and CDR2 as YNFKEQ.

This clonotype was counted ten times or more. The rearrangement uses TRBV28 and TRBJ1-5, with D maybe TRBD1 (5 bases). Trimming removed 5 bases at V and 6 bases at J, with 11 bases between. Germline assignment: CDR1 MDHEN and CDR2 SYDVKM. The CDR3 has 13 residues. The CDR3 spells CASSLLRGQPQHF. CDR3 sequence (DNA): TGTGCCAGCAGTCTTCTAAGGGGTCAGCCCCAGCATTTT.

This clonotype was seen repeatedly, ten times or more. V is TRBV11-2 and J is TRBJ2-5; D gene uncertain. Per germline, CDR1 SGHAT and CDR2 FQNNGV. With 5 bases removed from V and 5 bases from J, the gap between germline ends came to 15 bases. CDR3 length equals 14 residues. CDR3 bases: TGTGCCAGCAGCCTAAGAACAAAAAGGGAGACCCAGTACTTC. Translation: CASSLRTKRETQYF.

The V and J genes are TRBV11-2 and TRBJ2-5; a possible D gene is TRBD2 (5 bases). The CDR3 sequence is 16 residues long. Germline CDR1 is SGHAT and CDR2 is FQNNGV. V lost 2 bases, J lost 5 bases, and 18 bases lay in between. CDR3 sequence reads: CASSLKPPGVAETQYF. The CDR3 region has the DNA TGTGCCAGCAGCTTAAAGCCCCCCGGGGTAGCGGAGACCCAGTACTTC.

Only a few counts were recorded for this clonotype. The chain links TRBV6-1 to TRBJ1-6; possibly TRBD1 for D (5 bases). The CDR3 loop spans 14 amino acids. The V end was cut by 6 bases, the J end by 7 bases, with 13 bases between. Germline V gives CDR1 MNHNS, CDR2 SASEGT. CDR3: CASSRERANSPLHF. In nucleotides, the CDR3 is TGTGCCAGCAGCAGGGAAAGGGCGAATTCACCCCTCCACTTT.